The rows below give T cell receptor beta chains drawn from one sample of a study of T cell responses to AZD1222 COVID-19 vaccine. Repertoires were generated with immunoSEQ multiplex PCR, while TCRdb's copy carries only in-frame clones and drops some. The table lists 96,000 or so clones, 80% to 90% of them singletons. Source: peripheral blood, taken on day 0 of AZD1222 vaccination. The origin of the receptors is an adult in good health. Both conserved end residues are part of each CDR3. The D gene is left open where the match is weak. For some rows the clone size is stated as once, few or many, or as a class when expanded; others skip it.

NA | TRBJ2-5 | TRBV11-3 | NA | CASSPNAQETQYF | TGTGCCAGCAGCCCAAACGCCCAAGAGACCCAGTACTTC
NA | TRBJ2-1 | TRBV19 | TRBD1 | CASRPGQGRNEQFF | TGTGCCAGTAGACCGGGACAGGGCCGCAATGAGCAGTTCTTC
NA | TRBJ2-2 | TRBV12-3/TRBV12-4 | NA | CASRNTGYRELFF | TGTGCCAGCAGGAACACAGGGTACCGGGAGCTGTTTTTT
NA | TRBJ2-3 | TRBV28 | TRBD2 | CASSELAADTQYF | TGTGCCAGCAGTGAGCTAGCGGCAGATACGCAGTATTTT
NA | TRBJ2-7 | TRBV11-3 | NA | CASSSYDGEQYF | TGTGCCAGCAGCTCTTACGACGGAGAGCAGTACTTC
NA | TRBJ2-1 | TRBV6-5 | TRBD2 | CASSYRWRGSYNEQFF | TGTGCCAGCAGTTACCGCTGGCGGGGGTCCTACAATGAGCAGTTCTTC
NA | TRBJ1-6 | TRBV2 | NA | CASTDPWGGSPLHF | TGTGCCAGCACCGACCCTTGGGGGGGTTCACCCCTCCACTTT
NA | TRBJ1-2 | TRBV2 | NA | CASSELPRPYNYGYTF | TGTGCCAGCAGTGAATTACCGCGCCCGTACAACTATGGCTACACCTTC
NA | TRBJ2-2 | TRBV15 | NA | CATSRDRRAAGELFF | TGTGCCACCAGCAGAGATCGCAGAGCTGCGGGGGAGCTGTTTTTT
NA | TRBJ2-3 | TRBV27 | TRBD2 | CASSFRPAGHRTDTQYF | TGTGCCAGCAGTTTTAGGCCAGCGGGGCACCGCACAGATACGCAGTATTTT
NA | TRBJ1-2 | TRBV2 | NA | CASSYDRSNYGYTF | TGTGCCAGCAGTTACGACAGGTCTAACTATGGCTACACCTTC
NA | TRBJ1-1 | TRBV11-1 | NA | CASSPGYTEAFF | TGTGCCAGCAGTCCCGGATACACTGAAGCTTTCTTT
NA | TRBJ1-3 | TRBV15 | TRBD1 | CATSRDRGSGNTIYF | TGTGCCACCAGCAGGGACAGGGGCTCTGGAAACACCATATATTTT
NA | TRBJ2-1 | TRBV28 | TRBD1 | CASTSQGGSNEQFF | TGTGCCAGCACATCACAGGGGGGTAGCAATGAGCAGTTCTTC
NA | TRBJ1-3 | TRBV30 | TRBD1 | CAWSGTGGGGNTIYF | TGTGCCTGGAGTGGAACAGGGGGAGGTGGAAACACCATATATTTT
NA | TRBJ1-5 | TRBV15 | NA | CATSRDPGQGGNQPQHF | TGTGCCACCAGCAGAGATCCGGGGCAGGGAGGCAATCAGCCCCAGCATTTT
once | TRBJ1-5 | TRBV19 | TRBD1 | CASRLGQGNQPQHF | TGTGCCAGTAGGTTGGGACAGGGCAATCAGCCCCAGCATTTT
NA | TRBJ2-7 | TRBV28 | TRBD2 | CASKRGAFIFYGQYF | TGTGCCAGCAAGCGGGGGGCCTTTATCTTTTATGGGCAGTACTTC
NA | TRBJ1-3 | TRBV5-1 | NA | CASSDPGGNTIYF | TGCGCCAGCAGCGACCCGGGGGGAAACACCATATATTTT
NA | TRBJ1-1 | TRBV4-1 | NA | CASSKKAGGDTEAFF | TGCGCCAGCAGCAAAAAAGCTGGGGGTGATACTGAAGCTTTCTTT
NA | TRBJ1-2 | TRBV5-1 | TRBD1 | CASSPDRGRADYGYTF | TGCGCCAGCAGCCCGGACAGGGGGCGAGCTGACTATGGCTACACCTTC
NA | TRBJ2-7 | TRBV10-2 | NA | CASSESRANEQYF | TGCGCCAGCAGTGAGTCCCGGGCGAACGAGCAGTACTTC
NA | TRBJ1-1 | TRBV19 | NA | CASSHPGLNTEAFF | TGTGCCAGTAGTCACCCAGGGCTGAACACTGAAGCTTTCTTT
NA | TRBJ2-3 | TRBV7-9 | NA | CASSLVIGHSSTDTQYF | TGTGCCAGCAGCTTAGTGATAGGGCATTCCTCCACAGATACGCAGTATTTT
NA | TRBJ1-4 | TRBV7-2 | TRBD1 | CASRKQGAANEKLFF | TGTGCCAGCAGAAAGCAGGGGGCGGCTAATGAAAAACTGTTTTTT
NA | TRBJ1-2 | TRBV18 | TRBD1 | CASSPDRHGYTF | TGTGCCAGCTCTCCGGACAGGCATGGCTACACCTTC
NA | TRBJ2-2 | TRBV11-2 | TRBD1 | CASTTSGTGRHGELFF | TGTGCCAGCACCACCTCCGGGACAGGGCGGCACGGGGAGCTGTTTTTT
once | TRBJ1-2 | TRBV19 | TRBD1 | CASSRDRDYGYTF | TGTGCCAGTAGTCGGGACAGAGATTATGGCTACACCTTC
few | TRBJ2-3 | TRBV2 | TRBD1 | CASEGTDPSTDTQYF | TGTGCCAGTGAGGGGACAGACCCTAGCACAGATACGCAGTATTTT
NA | TRBJ1-2 | TRBV29-1 | TRBD1 | CSVVSPDRQRYGYTF | TGCAGCGTTGTCAGTCCGGACAGGCAACGTTATGGCTACACCTTC
NA | TRBJ1-3 | TRBV19 | TRBD1 | CASSRDHRDRAGNTIYF | TGTGCCAGTAGTAGGGATCACCGAGACAGGGCTGGAAACACCATATATTTT
NA | TRBJ2-3 | TRBV2 | TRBD2 | CASSISGGGADTQYF | TGTGCCAGCAGCATTAGCGGGGGGGGCGCTGATACGCAGTATTTT
NA | TRBJ1-1 | TRBV6-5 | TRBD1 | CASSSPGQKNTEAFF | TGTGCCAGCAGTTCACCGGGACAGAAGAACACTGAAGCTTTCTTT
NA | TRBJ2-2 | TRBV5-4 | NA | CASSFYNTGGELFF | TGTGCCAGCAGCTTCTATAACACGGGCGGGGAGCTGTTTTTT
NA | TRBJ2-3 | TRBV3-1/TRBV3-2 | TRBD2 | CASRLGLSTDTQYF | TGTGCCAGCCGCCTGGGACTAAGCACAGATACGCAGTATTTT
NA | TRBJ1-2 | TRBV6-2/TRBV6-3 | TRBD1 | CASSDDPQDRGLSF | TGTGCCAGCAGTGACGACCCTCAAGACAGGGGGCTGAGCTTC
NA | TRBJ1-5 | TRBV7-9 | TRBD1 | CASSASWGQGSNQPQHF | TGTGCCAGCAGCGCCTCTTGGGGACAGGGTAGCAATCAGCCCCAGCATTTT
NA | TRBJ2-1 | TRBV20-1 | TRBD2 | CSASNFRAGENNEQFF | TGCAGTGCTAGTAATTTCAGAGCGGGGGAAAACAATGAGCAGTTCTTC
NA | TRBJ1-5 | TRBV3-1/TRBV3-2 | NA | CASSVRGYQPQHF | TGTGCCAGCAGCGTCAGGGGATACCAGCCCCAGCATTTT
few | TRBJ2-1 | TRBV3-1/TRBV3-2 | NA | CASSQDSGRSQFF | TGTGCCAGCAGCCAAGATTCGGGCCGGAGTCAGTTCTTC
once | TRBJ2-3 | TRBV6-5 | TRBD1 | CANSDPGGDTQYF | TGTGCCAACTCGGACCCAGGGGGCGATACGCAGTATTTT
NA | TRBJ1-3 | TRBV9 | NA | CGSSKGNTIYF | TGTGGCAGCTCTAAGGGGAACACCATATATTTT
NA | TRBJ2-7 | TRBV2 | NA | CASSIMGKQYF | TGTGCCAGCAGTATAATGGGGAAGCAGTACTTC
NA | TRBJ1-2 | TRBV3-1/TRBV3-2 | NA | CASSQVGGFYGYTF | TGTGCCAGCAGCCAAGTGGGCGGATTCTATGGCTACACCTTC
NA | TRBJ2-1 | TRBV4-3 | NA | CASSQAGGRVEQFF | TGCGCCAGCAGCCAAGCGGGGGGCCGGGTTGAGCAGTTCTTC
once | TRBJ2-5 | TRBV11-1 | NA | CASSLDRGETQYF | TGTGCCAGCAGCCTGGACAGAGGGGAGACCCAGTACTTC
NA | TRBJ2-7 | TRBV4-1 | NA | CASSQEDFSYEQYF | TGCGCCAGCAGCCAAGAGGATTTCTCCTACGAGCAGTACTTC
NA | TRBJ1-3 | TRBV6-5 | NA | CASSQESGNTIYF | TGTGCCAGCAGTCAGGAGTCTGGAAACACCATATATTTT
NA | TRBJ2-3 | TRBV9 | TRBD1 | CASSGDRGVGTDTQYF | TGTGCCAGCAGCGGCGACAGGGGAGTGGGCACAGATACGCAGTATTTT
NA | TRBJ2-1 | TRBV27 | NA | CASRYSGVGKSEQFF | TGTGCCAGCAGGTACTCCGGGGTGGGAAAGAGTGAGCAGTTCTTC
NA | TRBJ2-3 | TRBV2 | NA | CASSEVGTADTQYF | TGTGCCAGCAGTGAAGTGGGGACCGCAGATACGCAGTATTTT
NA | TRBJ2-2 | TRBV5-1 | TRBD2 | CASSSGGAAGELFF | TGCGCCAGCAGCTCCGGGGGGGCCGCCGGGGAGCTGTTTTTT
NA | TRBJ1-6 | TRBV2 | NA | CASRRTPGVAGSPLHF | TGTGCCAGCAGAAGGACCCCGGGGGTAGCCGGTTCACCCCTCCACTTT
NA | TRBJ2-1 | TRBV5-6 | TRBD1 | CASSFPGQIYNEQFF | TGTGCCAGCAGCTTCCCGGGACAGATTTACAATGAGCAGTTCTTC
NA | TRBJ2-3 | TRBV2 | NA | CASSMSSGTDTQYF | TGTGCCAGCAGCATGTCATCTGGCACAGATACGCAGTATTTT
NA | TRBJ1-1 | TRBV5-1 | TRBD1 | CASSFSGQGEAFF | TGCGCCAGCAGCTTCTCTGGACAGGGAGAAGCTTTCTTT
NA | TRBJ1-2 | TRBV27 | NA | CATGQPSNYGYTF | TGTGCCACCGGACAGCCGTCTAACTATGGCTACACCTTC
NA | TRBJ2-7 | TRBV27 | TRBD1 | CASSFAGTAETSYEQYF | TGTGCCAGCAGTTTCGCCGGGACAGCCGAGACCTCCTACGAGCAGTACTTC
few | TRBJ2-5 | TRBV6-2/TRBV6-3 | TRBD2 | CASSPEGPGGGETQYF | TGTGCCAGCAGCCCGGAGGGTCCGGGGGGAGGCGAGACCCAGTACTTC
NA | TRBJ1-3 | TRBV10-3 | NA | CAIKVEGPDSGNTIYF | TGTGCCATCAAGGTGGAGGGACCTGACTCTGGAAACACCATATATTTT